What follows is one T cell receptor beta chain and its context. Its antigen specificity is not known. No clone much larger than this one lies a single base away; base qualities are absent. This entry comes from a study of identical twins (dated by TCRdb to 2015 to 2016). Background for the entire study: To test whether fetal clonotypes persist, this study deep-sequenced TCR alpha and beta repertoires from monozygotic twins, from unrelated adults of various ages, and from cord blood. To rule out contamination, the twin experiments were replicated at different times with different library preparation protocols.

Preparation of the library involved 5' RACE. Sequencing instrument: Illumina HiSeq 2000. Template switching added a universal primer binding site, and the final cDNA carried a unique molecular identifier that allowed TCR cDNA molecules to be counted accurately. First-strand cDNA for TCR alpha and beta chains was synthesized from specific primers in the conserved constant-segment region. To control for contamination, every cDNA library carried two barcodes: a SMART-Mk sample barcode plus Illumina barcodes. TruSeq adapter sequences along with Illumina sample barcodes were introduced in two successive PCR steps. The Illumina HiSeq platform was used with custom primers to sequence TCR alpha and beta cDNA libraries. The source study handled its data this way. Unique molecular identifiers were extracted from raw reads with MiGEC, and CDR3 positions were determined with MiXCR. For each individual, recombination models were inferred using an EM algorithm with the repgenHMM and IGoR tools. Shared clonotypes were analyzed with the tcR package in R, and sharing was normalized by the product of cloneset sizes. To study raw recombination without the effects of thymic and clonal selection, out-of-frame nonproductive sequences were analyzed. TCRdb handled the public reads itself, with Q25 trimming in fastp and clone calling in MiXCR, and kept productive beta chains. Rows are unified per CDR3 protein, each entry keeping the most common DNA and genes. The V and J calls and clone size are TCRdb's, not the authors'. Counted in this sample were nearly 900,000 distinct CDR3 sequences; approximately 13% of them appeared once. The top ten constitute roughly 1.5% of the sample.

The CDR3 contains 15 residues, cysteine and phenylalanine counted. The CDR3 DNA has 45 bases and is translated from base 1. CDR1 and CDR2, per the germline V gene, are ENHRY and SYGVKD. From V the trimming removes 11 bases and from J it removes 0 bases, while the gene matches leave 5 bases of the junction unaccounted for. Beyond this particular receptor, the publication reports: Fewer insertions were carried by abundant cord blood beta clonotypes, a similar but weaker trend appeared in young adult naive repertoires, and no such trend appeared in memory repertoires. Compared with coincidental sharing between unrelated individuals, an excess of low generation-probability sequences was observed among out-of-frame TCR alpha sequences shared between twins. The excess sharing between twins in beta out-of-frame sequences was weaker because fewer shared sequences reduced the signal-to-noise ratio. Zero-insertion analyses could be partly confounded by invariant T cells such as MAIT and iNKT, although diverse VJ usage argued against such confounding for most clonotypes. Because the same donors could not be followed over many years, the conclusions depended on cross-sectional statistical analysis. Recombination models systematically underestimated out-of-frame TCR alpha sharing in monozygotic twins but agreed with sharing between unrelated individuals.

Only healthy Caucasian donors were included. The twin cohort consisted of three pairs of female monozygotic twins, all aged roughly 18 to 29 years. Peripheral blood mononuclear cells were the source from which RNA for the TCR libraries was isolated. This sample also belongs to another study, concerning yellow fever vaccine responses in identical twins. That second publication adds: According to the authors, in identical twins the way T cells responded to vaccination appeared partly convergent and partly personalized. Focusing on identical twins, the study followed the T cell clones that responded to the vaccine, and did so with precision.

Sample: PBMCs. The receptor was isolated from a woman between 18 and 29 years old in good health. The sequence joins TRBV10-3 to TRBJ2-1; TRBD2 matches 12 bases in the middle. The DNA is as follows: TGTGCCGCGAAGACTAGCGGGAGCTCCTACAATGAGCAGTTCTTC. Translation gives CAAKTSGSSYNEQFF.